These 12 T cell receptor beta chains were all obtained from the same sample, sequenced in a study of blood T cells in healthy people across ages. Sample-barcoded 5' priming and a J-beta primer mix drove a second PCR of roughly 7 to 11 cycles. Using its own MiXCR run on the 5' RACE reads, TCRdb lists one record per CDR3 protein. The table includes over a million distinct CDR3 sequences, around 42% detected once. Sequences were obtained from blood. The source is a woman aged 18-35 years in good health.

The chain joins TRBV4-1 to TRBJ1-1; the match to TRBD1 covers 7 bases. The CDR3 loop spans 17 amino acids. Losses at the gene ends were 3 bases for V and 1 base for J; bases not matched to a gene: 11. Germline CDR1 and CDR2: MGHRA and YSYEKL. The CDR3 reads CASSHALGRGGNTEAFF. CDR3 nucleotides: TGCGCCAGCAGCCACGCTCTGGGCAGGGGGGGGAACACTGAAGCTTTCTTT.

The rearrangement links TRBV12-3 or TRBV12-4 to TRBJ2-7; 8 bases agree with TRBD1. The CDR3 consists of 14 residues. V was clipped by 3 bases and J by 5 bases; unmatched bases: 6. CDR3 coding DNA: TGTGCCAGCAGTTTGGAACAGGGGGTCCACGAGCAGTACTTC. It is translated as CASSLEQGVHEQYF.

The chain joins TRBV20-1 to TRBJ2-7, with TRBD2 matching 11 bases. The end of the DNA aligns better with TRBJ2-5, so the J call may be wrong. Germline CDR1 reads DFQATT; CDR2 reads SNEGSKA (reference sequence). The CDR3 covers 15 residues. The CDR3 nucleotides are TGCAGTGCTAGAGATCGAAGGCTAGCGGGGGGGACCCAGTACTTC. Its protein product is CSARDRRLAGGTQYF.

This chain uses TRBV27 with TRBJ2-7, with D perhaps TRBD1 (6 bases). Trimming stripped 0 bases from V and 2 bases from J, with 14 bases between. CDR1 MNHEY and CDR2 SMNVEV come from the germline V gene (reference sequence). CDR3 length equals 16 residues. Here the CDR3 DNA reads TGTGCCAGCAGTTTATCCCGGACAGTACCCCCCTACGAGCAGTACTTC. Protein product: CASSLSRTVPPYEQYF.

The chain is built from TRBV20-1 and TRBJ2-3; 7 nucleotides match TRBD2. V was clipped by 1 base and J by 0 bases; unmatched bases: 10. CDR3 length: 17 residues. Germline CDR1 and CDR2: DFQATT and SNEGSKA (reference sequence). The CDR3 DNA sequence: TGCAGTGCTAGAGGTCTGGGCGGGGGACCTAGCACAGATACGCAGTATTTT. This encodes CSARGLGGGPSTDTQYF.

This clonotype has a handful of counts. This chain joins TRBV12-3 or TRBV12-4 and TRBJ2-3; perhaps TRBD2 as D (5 bases). The CDR3 has 15 residues. V was shortened by 7 bases and J by 0 bases, with 14 bases between the two germline ends. The CDR3 DNA follows: TGTGCCAGCACCGCTGCGGGTAGGAGCACAGATACGCAGTATTTT. Its protein is CASTAAGRSTDTQYF.

This chain joins TRBV5-1 and TRBJ2-5, with D maybe TRBD1 (5 bases). The V end lost 0 bases, the J end lost 1 base, and 13 bases lay between the germline ends. The CDR3 contains 16 residues. Germline CDR1 SGHRS, CDR2 YFSETQ. CDR3 protein: CASSLAFRQPQETQYF. CDR3 sequence (DNA): TGCGCCAGCAGCTTGGCTTTTCGACAGCCCCAAGAGACCCAGTACTTC.

The chain joins TRBV14 to TRBJ1-1, with D maybe TRBD1 (5 bases). CDR1 SGHDN and CDR2 FVKESK come from the germline V gene. With 1 base removed from V and 3 bases from J, the gap between germline ends came to 12 bases. CDR3 length equals 15 residues. This CDR3 reads CASSQGRQMDTEAFF. DNA for the CDR3: TGTGCCAGCAGCCAAGGTCGACAGATGGACACTGAAGCTTTCTTT.

V usage is TRBV7-9 and J usage is TRBJ1-3; D possibly corresponds to TRBD1 (6 bases). The germline V gene has CDR1 SEHNR and CDR2 FQNEAQ (reference sequence). Trimming stripped 2 bases from V and 0 bases from J, with 17 bases between. The CDR3 extends over 18 amino acids. The CDR3 sequence: CASSLSPERDTSGNTIYF. The CDR3 DNA follows: TGTGCCAGCAGCTTAAGTCCGGAAAGGGACACCTCTGGAAACACCATATATTTT.

The rearrangement joins TRBV20-1 to TRBJ2-7; the D is unclear. The J call may not be correct, given that the DNA end is closer to TRBJ2-5. The CDR3 loop spans 13 amino acids. Germline CDR1 reads DFQATT; CDR2 reads SNEGSKA (reference sequence). The CDR3 reads CSARDTVWETQYF. Written as DNA, the CDR3 is TGCAGTGCTAGAGATACGGTGTGGGAGACCCAGTACTTC.

This chain joins TRBV3-1 and TRBJ2-2; 10 bases fit TRBD1. CDR3 size: 15 residues. Germline CDR1 is LGHDT and CDR2 is YNNKEL (reference sequence). V gave up 4 bases and J gave up 5 bases; unmatched junction bases: 4. In DNA, the CDR3 is TGTGCCAGCAGCCTTAGGGACAGGGGAACCGGGGAGCTGTTTTTT. Protein sequence: CASSLRDRGTGELFF.

The chain combines TRBV7-9 with TRBJ1-1, with no clear D. Germline CDR1 is SEHNR and CDR2 is FQNEAQ (reference sequence). The CDR3 consists of 15 residues. V was shortened by 1 base and J by 4 bases, with 13 bases between the two germline ends. CDR3 sequence: CASSLGGLGSTEAFF. The DNA for the CDR3 is TGTGCCAGCAGCTTAGGCGGGTTAGGGAGCACTGAAGCTTTCTTT. Based on the CDR3 plus reference TRBV7-9 and TRBJ1-1, the full variable domain is DTGVSQNPRHKITKRGQNVTFRCDPISEHNRLYWYRQTLGQGPEFLTYFQNEAQLEKSRLLSDRFSAERPKGSFSTLEIQRTEQGDSAMYLCASSLGGLGSTEAFFGQGTRLTVV.